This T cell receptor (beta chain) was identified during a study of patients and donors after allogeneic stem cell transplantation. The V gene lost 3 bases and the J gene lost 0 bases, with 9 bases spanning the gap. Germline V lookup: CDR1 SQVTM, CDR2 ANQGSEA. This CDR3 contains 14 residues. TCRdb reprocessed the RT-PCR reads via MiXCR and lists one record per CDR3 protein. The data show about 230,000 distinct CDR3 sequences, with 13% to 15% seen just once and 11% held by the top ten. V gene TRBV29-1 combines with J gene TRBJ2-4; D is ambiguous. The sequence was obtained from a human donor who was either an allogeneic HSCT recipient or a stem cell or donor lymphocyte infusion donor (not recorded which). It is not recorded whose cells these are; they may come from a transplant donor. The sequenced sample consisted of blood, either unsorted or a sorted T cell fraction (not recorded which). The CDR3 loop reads CSVDMRPAKNIQYF. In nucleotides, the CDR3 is TGCAGCGTTGATATGCGCCCAGCCAAAAACATTCAGTACTTC.